The present entry profiles one T cell receptor beta chain with its context. The data were taken from a study of blood T cell repertoires in COVID-19. Overall study: Sources were T cells, B-cell-depleted T cells, or PBMCs; the material itself was cDNA or gDNA.

The repertoire was sequenced with immunoSEQ multiplex PCR; TCRdb's copy has only in-frame clones and lacks some. The sample has about 140,000 clones; approximately 80% are singletons. The material sequenced was peripheral blood. The receptor was derived from a human donor in a cohort sampled during active COVID-19.

CDR3 sequence: CASSVGQTGELFF. Here the CDR3 DNA reads TGTGCCAGCAGCGTAGGACAGACCGGGGAGCTGTTTTTT. This sequence joins TRBV9 and TRBJ2-2, with a possible D match to TRBD1 (5 bases). Germline V gene sequence: CDR1 SGDLS, CDR2 YYNGEE. V dropped 0 bases and J dropped 5 bases, with 5 bases sitting between them. This CDR3 is built from 13 residues.